This TCR beta chain was observed in a study of CD8 T cells in Susac syndrome. The overall study: Patients with Susac syndrome were, at the time of blood collection, therapy-naive, maintained on corticosteroids, or maintained on intravenous immunoglobulin alone.

Sequencing targeted TCR beta in blood CD8+ and CD4+ T cells. Trimming pared 4 bases from V and 5 bases from J, leaving 17 bases between. CDR1 and CDR2 from the germline V gene are DFQATT and SNEGSKA (reference sequence). The length of the CDR3 is 14 residues. When the RNA was reverse transcribed, random hexamers were used with an input of roughly 0.45 to 1 ug. Amplification of the TCR beta CDR3 was carried out by immunoSEQ multiplex PCR, which spanned a total of 54 Vbeta and 13 Jbeta segments. MiXCR was run by TCRdb on the immunoSEQ multiplex PCR reads, yielding one entry per CDR3 protein. The repertoire consists of around 130,000 distinct CDR3 sequences, with around 94% occurring once and the leading ten covering 0.28%.

The chain joins TRBV20-1 to TRBJ1-2; the D gene is possibly TRBD1 (6 bases). The sequence derives from a human donor with Susac syndrome. Sequencing was carried out using CD8+ T cells from PBMCs. CDR3 loop: CSAKGGEGWYGYTF. CDR3 nucleotide sequence: TGCAGTGCTAAAGGGGGGGAAGGGTGGTATGGCTACACCTTC.